Presented here are 30 T cell receptor beta chains from one specimen sequenced in a study of shared T cell receptors in the human thymus. Generated by immunoSEQ multiplex PCR, the TCRdb table keeps only in-frame clones and is missing some. The sample holds about 660,000 clones, 85% to 90% seen once. This sample was also put to use in a study of human thymus T cells.

The sample comprised thymocytes. The source of these receptors is a boy younger than two with a congenital heart defect.

This chain uses TRBV30 with TRBJ2-7; D is uncertain. V was pared by 5 bases and J by 6 bases, with 17 bases between. CDR3 size: 13 residues. From germline, CDR1 is GTSNPN and CDR2 SVGIG (reference sequence). The CDR3 DNA is TGTGCCTGGGGTCCTTGGTCCGAGGCCGAGCAGTACTTC. It encodes CAWGPWSEAEQYF.

Turning to this clone: The CDR3 end shows no conserved phenylalanine or tryptophan, and so a read error is likely. The DNA is left out, because the CDR3 cannot be placed on it with certainty; the CDR3 is given as TCRdb lists it. The chain uses TRBV30 and TRBJ2-4; TRBD2, the D gene given by the table, was not confirmed from the DNA. Germline lookup yields CDR1 GTSNPN and CDR2 SVGIG (reference sequence). Termini included, the CDR3 measures 13 amino acids. CDR3: CAWSLLLAGSNPI.

The chain combines TRBV19 with TRBJ1-2, with TRBD1 as a possible D gene (6 bases). CDR3 size: 16 residues. The V end lost 4 bases, the J end lost 4 bases, and 19 bases lay between the germline ends. Germline values: CDR1 LNHDA, CDR2 SQIVND (reference sequence). The CDR3 DNA reads TGTGCCAGTAGTAGCGAAGAGAGGGGGACTATCTATGGCTACACCTTC. Amino acid sequence: CASSSEERGTIYGYTF. The full variable domain, with the rest looked up from reference TRBV19 and TRBJ1-2, is DGGITQSPKYLFRKEGQNVTLSCEQNLNHDAMYWYRQDPGQGLRLIYYSQIVNDFQKGDIAEGYSVSREKKESFPLTVTSAQKNPTAFYLCASSSEERGTIYGYTFGSGTRLTVV.

This clone was seen only once. The chain couples TRBV27 to TRBJ2-2; D is possibly TRBD2 (6 bases). Between the trimmed V and J ends, which lost 7 bases and 5 bases, there was a span of 17 bases. The CDR3 consists of 15 residues. The germline CDR1 and CDR2 sequences are MNHEY and SMNVEV (reference sequence). The CDR3 DNA reads as TGTGCCAGCACCCCGGTAGGGCGGGGAACCGGGGAGCTGTTTTTT. Residues: CASTPVGRGTGELFF.

The rearrangement joins TRBV5-1 to TRBJ2-7; TRBD1 aligns across 9 bases. V shed 4 bases and J 5 bases; nucleotides not matched to a gene: 10. Germline values: CDR1 SGHRS, CDR2 YFSETQ. This CDR3 is 15 amino acids long. The CDR3: CASSRSGTGTDEQYF. CDR3 in DNA: TGCGCCAGCAGCCGCTCCGGGACAGGGACCGACGAGCAGTACTTC.

This chain connects TRBV9 to TRBJ2-5; the D gene is possibly TRBD2 (5 bases). Trimming removed 3 bases at V and 4 bases at J, with 16 bases between. Germline V gives CDR1 SGDLS, CDR2 YYNGEE. The CDR3 contains 15 residues. The CDR3 nucleotides are TGTGCCAGCAGCGCCGCTGTTCAGCGGCTAGAGACCCAGTACTTC. This translates into CASSAAVQRLETQYF.

V is TRBV15 and J is TRBJ1-5; 8 nucleotides align to TRBD1. V shed 2 bases and J 8 bases; nucleotides not matched to a gene: 5. This CDR3 region has 14 residues. The germline V gene encodes CDR1 LNHNV and CDR2 YYDKDF (reference sequence). CDR3 in DNA: TGTGCCACCAGCAGACGGACAGGGTATAAGCCCCAGCATTTT. This codes for CATSRRTGYKPQHF.

This rearrangement joins TRBV14 to TRBJ2-1; 11 positions agree with TRBD2. The CDR3 consists of 16 residues. V was clipped by 3 bases and J by 4 bases; unmatched bases: 5. Germline V CDR1 and CDR2: SGHDN, FVKESK. The CDR3 spells CASSHSGTSGYNEQFF. CDR3 DNA: TGTGCCAGCAGCCACTCCGGGACTAGCGGTTACAATGAGCAGTTCTTC.

The chain joins TRBV11-3 to TRBJ2-3; the match to TRBD2 covers 8 bases. V gave up 5 bases and J gave up 0 bases; unmatched junction bases: 7. CDR3 length: 16 residues. From germline, CDR1 is SGHNT and CDR2 YENEEA. For the CDR3, the DNA is TGTGCCAGCAGCGTAAGCGGGAGCGCTAGCACAGATACGCAGTATTTT. Translated, it gives CASSVSGSASTDTQYF.

This rearrangement joins TRBV6-5 to TRBJ2-1; 11 nucleotides agree with TRBD2. This CDR3 is built from 14 residues. J was trimmed by 9 bases and V by 2 bases; bases with no gene match: 3. Germline V CDR1 and CDR2: MNHEY, SVGAGI. The CDR3 DNA sequence: TGTGCCAGCAGTTACCTAGCGGGAGGCGGTGAGCAGTTCTTC. Translation: CASSYLAGGGEQFF.

This clone was recorded once. The CDR3 DNA is TGTGCCAGCGAACAGGGCCCAGAAGAGACCCAGTACTTC. Its translation is CASEQGPEETQYF. This chain links TRBV27 with TRBJ2-5, with a possible D match to TRBD1 (6 bases). The germline CDR1 and CDR2 sequences are MNHEY and SMNVEV (reference sequence). The CDR3 length is 13 residues. V dropped 8 bases and J dropped 3 bases, with 13 bases sitting between them.

The V and J genes are TRBV28 and TRBJ2-1; a weak D match, TRBD2 (6 bases). The CDR3 runs to 15 residues. Per germline, CDR1 MDHEN and CDR2 SYDVKM. Trimming left V 6 bases short and J 5 bases short, with 17 bases between. CDR3 in DNA: TGTGCCAGCAGCCCGTGGGGGGAGATCCACAATGAGCAGTTCTTC. As protein: CASSPWGEIHNEQFF.

The rearrangement uses TRBV30 and TRBJ1-3; TRBD1 matches 7 bases. V was clipped by 3 bases and J by 0 bases; unmatched bases: 8. The CDR3 totals 16 residues. Germline loops: CDR1 GTSNPN, CDR2 SVGIG (reference sequence). The chain's CDR3 is CAWSLGYRGSGNTIYF. CDR3 DNA sequence: TGTGCCTGGAGCCTAGGATACAGGGGCTCTGGAAACACCATATATTTT.

This sequence joins TRBV4-1 and TRBJ2-2; D perhaps matches TRBD2 (5 bases). V dropped 7 bases and J dropped 8 bases, with 14 bases sitting between them. The CDR3 is 13 amino acids. Germline CDR1 and CDR2: MGHRA and YSYEKL. The CDR3 region has the DNA TGCGCCAGCACCAAGTCACTAGGGGGGGAGCTGTTTTTT. It is translated as CASTKSLGGELFF.

The chain joins TRBV6-1 to TRBJ2-1, with D perhaps matching TRBD1 (8 bases). Germline V lookup: CDR1 MNHNS, CDR2 SASEGT. Trimming pared 4 bases from V and 0 bases from J, leaving 22 bases between. The CDR3 runs to 19 residues. The CDR3 here is CASSGRGLLADYSYNEQFF. The CDR3 region has the DNA TGTGCCAGCAGTGGCAGGGGGCTTCTAGCGGACTACTCCTACAATGAGCAGTTCTTC.

The chain couples TRBV28 to TRBJ2-3; D unclear. CDR3 length equals 13 residues. V lost 3 bases and J 3 bases, leaving 7 bases between the germline ends. Germline V lookup: CDR1 MDHEN, CDR2 SYDVKM. CDR3 bases: TGTGCCAGCAGTTTTCCCGGTACAGATACGCAGTATTTT. Protein: CASSFPGTDTQYF.

The chain uses TRBV11-2 and TRBJ2-7; TRBD2 matches 9 bases. Germline V gives CDR1 SGHAT, CDR2 FQNNGV. The V gene end was trimmed by 1 base and the J gene end by 2 bases; junction bases not matched to a gene: 6. The CDR3 totals 16 residues. This CDR3 reads CASSLVRGGRAYEQYF. The CDR3 DNA sequence: TGTGCCAGCAGCTTAGTTAGGGGCGGGAGGGCCTACGAGCAGTACTTC.

The J gene is TRBJ2-1, the V gene TRBV27; 10 nucleotides agree with TRBD2. Germline V gene data show CDR1 as MNHEY and CDR2 as SMNVEV (reference sequence). V trimming: 3 bases; J trimming: 10 bases; junction bases outside the gene matches: 9. CDR3 length equals 15 residues. CDR3 loop: CASSFNLAGEGEQFF. The CDR3 DNA follows: TGTGCCAGCAGTTTCAATCTAGCGGGAGAGGGAGAGCAGTTCTTC.

The chain couples TRBV10-3 to TRBJ2-2; 11 positions match TRBD2. The junction had 8 bases not matched to a gene; V was cut back by 4 bases and J by 7 bases. Per germline, CDR1 ENHRY and CDR2 SYGVKD. The CDR3 loop spans 16 amino acids. CDR3 region: CAISGLAGGPVGELFF. The CDR3 nucleotides read TGTGCCATCAGTGGTTTAGCGGGAGGGCCGGTCGGGGAGCTGTTTTTT.

The rearrangement links TRBV27 to TRBJ2-1, with D possibly TRBD2 on 6 matching bases. The V end lost 3 bases, the J end lost 2 bases, and 14 bases lay between the germline ends. Germline CDR1 MNHEY, CDR2 SMNVEV (reference sequence). The CDR3 covers 16 residues. Written as DNA, the CDR3 is TGTGCCAGCAGTTTCCTCCGGCGGGAAGCCTACAATGAGCAGTTCTTC. It is translated as CASSFLRREAYNEQFF.

This clone was counted between two and nine times. The chain uses TRBV11-2 and TRBJ2-7, with TRBD2 identical over 7 bases. J gave up 0 bases and V 5 bases, and 7 bases lay outside the gene matches. Germline lookup yields CDR1 SGHAT and CDR2 FQNNGV. This CDR3 is 15 amino acids long. The CDR3: CASSKGLPSSYEQYF. The CDR3 DNA sequence: TGTGCCAGCAGCAAGGGACTACCATCCTCCTACGAGCAGTACTTC.

This clone was seen only a few times. This chain uses TRBV28 with TRBJ2-1, with TRBD2 matching 7 bases. Germline trimming cut 3 bases from V and 5 bases from J; bases unmatched to any gene: 4. Per the germline V gene, CDR1 is MDHEN and CDR2 is SYDVKM. CDR3 length: 14 amino acids. The DNA for the CDR3 is TGTGCCAGCAGTTTCCGGACTAGTGACAATGAGCAGTTCTTC. Translating it yields CASSFRTSDNEQFF.

The chain couples TRBV20-1 to TRBJ2-3; 10 bases map to TRBD2. Per the germline V gene, CDR1 is DFQATT and CDR2 is SNEGSKA (reference sequence). This CDR3 has 11 residues. J lost 11 bases, V lost 6 bases, and 5 bases had no gene match. Written as DNA, the CDR3 is TGCAGTGCGCAGACTAGCGGGCTGCAGTATTTT. Its translation: CSAQTSGLQYF.

The rearrangement links TRBV13 to TRBJ2-3, with TRBD2 identical over 16 bases. This CDR3 comprises 17 residues. Germline-derived CDR1 and CDR2 are PRHDT and FYEKMQ (reference sequence). V shed 5 bases and J 5 bases; nucleotides not matched to a gene: 7. DNA of the CDR3: TGTGCCAGCAGCAGGGGGACTAGCGGGAGGGCCGGAGATACGCAGTATTTT. Its protein is CASSRGTSGRAGDTQYF.

J is TRBJ2-2 and V is TRBV10-1; the match to TRBD1 covers 7 bases. The CDR3 sequence is 17 residues long. Germline V gene lookup returns CDR1 WNHNN and CDR2 SYGVQD (reference sequence). The V gene end was trimmed by 0 bases and the J gene end by 0 bases; junction bases not matched to a gene: 4. The CDR3 is CASSESRTGTNTGELFF. The CDR3 DNA reads as TGCGCCAGCAGTGAGTCCCGGACAGGAACGAACACCGGGGAGCTGTTTTTT.

The chain is built from TRBV6-5 and TRBJ2-7; 9 bases are shared with TRBD2. Germline CDR1 is MNHEY and CDR2 is SVGAGI. The CDR3 is made up of 14 amino acids. Trimming took 4 bases from V and 6 from J; bases not matched to a gene: 7. The CDR3 loop reads CASSSRLAVSEQYF. In DNA, the CDR3 is TGTGCCAGCAGTTCCCGACTAGCGGTCTCCGAGCAGTACTTC.

The rearrangement uses TRBV19 and TRBJ1-2, with 7 bases identical to TRBD1. CDR1 and CDR2 (germline): LNHDA, SQIVND (reference sequence). The CDR3 is 16 amino acids. V gave up 5 bases and J gave up 4 bases; unmatched junction bases: 13. The DNA of the CDR3 is TGTGCCAGTAGTTCAAGGACAGGCGGCCTTTTCTATGGCTACACCTTC. This translates into CASSSRTGGLFYGYTF.

The chain is built from TRBV7-2 and TRBJ2-3; TRBD2 matches at 9 bases. CDR3 length: 17 amino acids. Trimming removed 1 base from V and 4 bases from J; junction bases left unmatched: 9. Germline loops: CDR1 SGHTA, CDR2 FQGNSA. This CDR3 is CASSLEGPREGSDTQYF. CDR3 sequence (DNA): TGTGCCAGCAGCTTAGAAGGGCCGCGGGAGGGCTCAGATACGCAGTATTTT.

The chain joins TRBV27 to TRBJ1-5; no clear D gene. This CDR3 is 15 amino acids long. Germline CDR1 MNHEY, CDR2 SMNVEV (reference sequence). V lost 1 base and J lost 1, with 8 bases in between. The chain's CDR3 is CASSLFSSSNQPQHF. The DNA for the CDR3 is TGTGCCAGCAGTTTATTTTCGTCGAGCAATCAGCCCCAGCATTTT.

This chain links TRBV11-3 with TRBJ2-7; TRBD2 agrees at 9 bases. The CDR3 runs 16 residues. After removal of 3 bases from V and 0 bases from J, the junction contained 6 bases not matched to a gene. Germline V gives CDR1 SGHNT, CDR2 YENEEA. This chain's CDR3 is CASSFDLAGLSYEQYF. The CDR3 DNA reads as TGTGCCAGCAGCTTTGACCTAGCGGGGCTCTCCTACGAGCAGTACTTC.